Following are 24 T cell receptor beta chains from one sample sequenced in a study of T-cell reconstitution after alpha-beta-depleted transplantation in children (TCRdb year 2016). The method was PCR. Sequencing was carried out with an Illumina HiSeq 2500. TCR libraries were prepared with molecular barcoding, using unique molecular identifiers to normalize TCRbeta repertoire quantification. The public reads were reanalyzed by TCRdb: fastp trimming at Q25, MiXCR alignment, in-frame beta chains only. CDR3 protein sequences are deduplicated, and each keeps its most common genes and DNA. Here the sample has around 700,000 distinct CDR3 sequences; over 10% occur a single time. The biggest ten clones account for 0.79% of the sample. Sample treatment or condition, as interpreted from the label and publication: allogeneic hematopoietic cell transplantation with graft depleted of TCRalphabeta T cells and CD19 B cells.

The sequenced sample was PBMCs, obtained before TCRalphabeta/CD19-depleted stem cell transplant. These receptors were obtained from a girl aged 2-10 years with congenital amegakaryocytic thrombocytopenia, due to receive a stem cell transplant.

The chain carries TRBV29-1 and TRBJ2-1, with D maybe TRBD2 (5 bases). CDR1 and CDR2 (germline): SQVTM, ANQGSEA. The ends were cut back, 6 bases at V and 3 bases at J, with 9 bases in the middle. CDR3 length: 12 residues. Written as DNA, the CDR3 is TGCAGCGTGAGCGGAGACTACAATGAGCAGTTCTTC. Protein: CSVSGDYNEQFF.

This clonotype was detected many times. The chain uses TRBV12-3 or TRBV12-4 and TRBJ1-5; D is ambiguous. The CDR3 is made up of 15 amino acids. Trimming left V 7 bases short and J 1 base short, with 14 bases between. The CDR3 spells CASTLDGRSNQPQHF. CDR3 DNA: TGTGCCAGCACCTTGGACGGACGGAGCAATCAGCCCCAGCATTTT.

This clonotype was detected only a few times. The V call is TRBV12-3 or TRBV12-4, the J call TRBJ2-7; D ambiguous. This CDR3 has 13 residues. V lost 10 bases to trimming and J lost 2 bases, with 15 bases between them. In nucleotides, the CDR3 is TGTGCCACCCGGTTGGACGGCCCCTACGAGCAGTACTTC. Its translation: CATRLDGPYEQYF.

For the CDR3, the DNA is TGTGCCAGCACCCTAGCGCCCTTAGGCTACGAGCAGTACTTC. It specifies CASTLAPLGYEQYF. This sequence joins TRBV12-3 or TRBV12-4 and TRBJ2-7; TRBD2 is a possible D gene (6 bases). The length of the CDR3 is 14 residues. V gave up 7 bases and J gave up 3 bases, with 16 bases separating them.

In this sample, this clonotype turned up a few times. The DNA of the CDR3 is TGCAGCGTTGACACAGGAGACACCGGGGAGCTGTTTTTT. This codes for CSVDTGDTGELFF. The V and J genes are TRBV29-1 and TRBJ2-2, with a tentative D call TRBD1 (5 bases). V was shortened by 3 bases and J by 3 bases, with 8 bases between the two germline ends. Germline lookup yields CDR1 SQVTM and CDR2 ANQGSEA. The CDR3 loop spans 13 amino acids.

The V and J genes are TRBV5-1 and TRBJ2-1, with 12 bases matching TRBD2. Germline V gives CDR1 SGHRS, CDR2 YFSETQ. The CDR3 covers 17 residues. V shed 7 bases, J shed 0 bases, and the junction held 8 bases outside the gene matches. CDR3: CASFGLAGGSSYNEQFF. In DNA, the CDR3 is TGCGCCAGCTTTGGCCTAGCGGGAGGGAGCTCCTACAATGAGCAGTTCTTC.

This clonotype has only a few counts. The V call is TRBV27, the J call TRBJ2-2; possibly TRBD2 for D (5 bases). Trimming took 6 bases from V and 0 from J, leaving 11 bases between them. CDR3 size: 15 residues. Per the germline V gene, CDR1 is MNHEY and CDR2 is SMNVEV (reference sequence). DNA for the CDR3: TGTGCCAGCAGACGCCAACTAGCGAACACCGGGGAGCTGTTTTTT. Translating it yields CASRRQLANTGELFF.

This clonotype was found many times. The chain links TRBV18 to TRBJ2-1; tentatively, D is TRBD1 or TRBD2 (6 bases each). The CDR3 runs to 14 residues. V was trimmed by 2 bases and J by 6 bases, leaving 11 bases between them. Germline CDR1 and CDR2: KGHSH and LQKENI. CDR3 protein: CASSPAGGRNEQFF. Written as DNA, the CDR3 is TGTGCCAGCTCACCAGCTGGGGGGCGCAATGAGCAGTTCTTC.

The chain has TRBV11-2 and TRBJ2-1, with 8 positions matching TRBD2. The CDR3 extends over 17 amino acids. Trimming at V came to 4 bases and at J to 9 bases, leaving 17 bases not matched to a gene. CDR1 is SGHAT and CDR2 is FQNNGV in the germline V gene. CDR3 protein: CASSWRYQTSDRGEQFF. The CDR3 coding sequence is TGTGCCAGCAGCTGGCGTTATCAGACTAGCGATAGAGGTGAGCAGTTCTTC. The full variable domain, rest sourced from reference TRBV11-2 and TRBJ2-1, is EAGVAQSPRYKIIEKRQSVAFWCNPISGHATLYWYQQILGQGPKLLIQFQNNGVVDDSQLPKDRFSAERLKGVDSTLKIQPAKLEDSAVYLCASSWRYQTSDRGEQFFGPGTRLTVL.

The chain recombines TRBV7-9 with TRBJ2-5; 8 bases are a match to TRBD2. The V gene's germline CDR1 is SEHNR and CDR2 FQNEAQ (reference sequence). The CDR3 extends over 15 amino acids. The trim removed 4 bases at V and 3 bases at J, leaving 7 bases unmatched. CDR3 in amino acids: CASSSRAGAEETQYF. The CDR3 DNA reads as TGTGCCAGCAGCTCTCGAGCGGGAGCGGAAGAGACCCAGTACTTC.

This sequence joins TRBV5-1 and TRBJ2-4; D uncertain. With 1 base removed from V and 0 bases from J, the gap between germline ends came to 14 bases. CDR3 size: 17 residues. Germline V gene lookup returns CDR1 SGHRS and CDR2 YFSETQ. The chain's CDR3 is CASSLSPSTLAKNIQYF. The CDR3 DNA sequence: TGCGCCAGCAGCTTGTCTCCCTCGACCCTAGCCAAAAACATTCAGTACTTC.

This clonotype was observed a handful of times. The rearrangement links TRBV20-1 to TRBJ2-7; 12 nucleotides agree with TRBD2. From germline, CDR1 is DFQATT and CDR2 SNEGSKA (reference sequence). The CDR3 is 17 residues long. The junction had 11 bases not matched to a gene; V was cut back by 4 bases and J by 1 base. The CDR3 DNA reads TGCAGTGCTAACCCTAGCGGGAGGGCCAGGGTGTCCTACGAGCAGTACTTC. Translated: CSANPSGRARVSYEQYF.

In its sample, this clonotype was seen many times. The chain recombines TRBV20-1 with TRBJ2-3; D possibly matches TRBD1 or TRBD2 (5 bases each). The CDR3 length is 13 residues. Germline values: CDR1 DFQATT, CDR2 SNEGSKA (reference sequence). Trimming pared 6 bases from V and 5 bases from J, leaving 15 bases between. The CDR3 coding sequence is TGCAGTGCGGCAAGAGGGGCTCAAGATACGCAGTATTTT. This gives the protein CSAARGAQDTQYF.

In nucleotides, the CDR3 is TGCAGTGCTCGACCCCCGAAAACAGGTTCCTACGAGCAGTACTTC. Translating gives CSARPPKTGSYEQYF. V gene TRBV20-1 combines with J gene TRBJ2-7, with D perhaps TRBD1 (5 bases). V lost 5 bases and J 1 base, leaving 18 bases between the germline ends. This CDR3 has 15 amino acids. The germline V gene encodes CDR1 DFQATT and CDR2 SNEGSKA (reference sequence).

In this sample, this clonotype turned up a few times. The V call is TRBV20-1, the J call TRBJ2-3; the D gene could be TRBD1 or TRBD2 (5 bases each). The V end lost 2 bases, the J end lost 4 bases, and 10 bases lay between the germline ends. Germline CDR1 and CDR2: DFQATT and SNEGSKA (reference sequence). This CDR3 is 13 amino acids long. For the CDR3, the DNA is TGCAGTGCTAGAAATTTGGGGGCAGATACGCAGTATTTT. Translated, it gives CSARNLGADTQYF.

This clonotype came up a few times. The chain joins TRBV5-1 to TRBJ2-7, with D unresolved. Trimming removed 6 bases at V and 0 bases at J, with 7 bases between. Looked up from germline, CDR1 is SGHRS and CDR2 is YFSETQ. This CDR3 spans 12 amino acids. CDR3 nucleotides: TGCGCCAGCAAGGAGAGCTCCTACGAGCAGTACTTC. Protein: CASKESSYEQYF.

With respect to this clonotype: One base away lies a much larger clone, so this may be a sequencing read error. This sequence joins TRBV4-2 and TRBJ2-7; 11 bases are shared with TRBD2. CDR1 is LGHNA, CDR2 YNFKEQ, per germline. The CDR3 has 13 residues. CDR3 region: CASSLSGRDEHYF. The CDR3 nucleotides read TGTGCCAGCAGCCTTAGCGGGAGGGACGAGCATTACTTC.

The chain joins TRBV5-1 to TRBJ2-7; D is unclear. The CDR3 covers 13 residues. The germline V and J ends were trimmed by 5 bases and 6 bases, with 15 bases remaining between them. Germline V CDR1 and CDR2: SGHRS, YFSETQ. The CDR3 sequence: CASRATAGLEQYF. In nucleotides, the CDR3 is TGCGCCAGCAGGGCTACAGCAGGTCTCGAGCAGTACTTC.

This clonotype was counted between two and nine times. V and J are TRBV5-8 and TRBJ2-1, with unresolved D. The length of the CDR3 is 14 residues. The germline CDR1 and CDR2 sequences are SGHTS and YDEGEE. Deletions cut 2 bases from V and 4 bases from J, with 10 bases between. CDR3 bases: TGTGCCAGCAGCTTTCCCCCGGATTACAATGAGCAGTTCTTC. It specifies CASSFPPDYNEQFF.

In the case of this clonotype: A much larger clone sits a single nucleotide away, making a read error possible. The CDR3 loop reads CASRIIGQGRTDTQYF. The CDR3 nucleotides are TGCGCCAGCAGGATAATAGGACAGGGGCGCACAGATACGCAGTATTTT. This sequence joins TRBV5-1 and TRBJ2-3; 9 bases agree with TRBD1. In germline, CDR1 is SGHRS, CDR2 YFSETQ. The V and J ends lost 5 bases and 1 base, in that order; junction bases with no gene match: 8. The CDR3 totals 16 residues. The complete variable domain, with remaining parts taken from reference TRBV5-1 and TRBJ2-3, reads KAGVTQTPRYLIKTRGQQVTLSCSPISGHRSVSWYQQTPGQGLQFLFEYFSETQRNKGNFPGRFSGRQFSNSRSEMNVSTLELGDSALYLCASRIIGQGRTDTQYFGPGTRLTVL.

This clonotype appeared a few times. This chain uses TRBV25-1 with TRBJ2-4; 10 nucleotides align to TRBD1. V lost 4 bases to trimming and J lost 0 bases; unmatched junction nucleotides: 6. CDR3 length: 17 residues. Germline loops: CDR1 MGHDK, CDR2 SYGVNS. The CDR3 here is CASSGGGTGVAKNIQYF. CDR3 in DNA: TGTGCCAGCAGTGGAGGGGGGACAGGGGTAGCCAAAAACATTCAGTACTTC.

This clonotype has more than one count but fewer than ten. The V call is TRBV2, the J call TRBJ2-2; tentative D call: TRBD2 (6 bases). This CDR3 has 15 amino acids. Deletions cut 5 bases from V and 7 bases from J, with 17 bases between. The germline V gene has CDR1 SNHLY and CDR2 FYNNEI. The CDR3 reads CASSLVVSGIGELFF. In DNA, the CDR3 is TGTGCCAGCAGTTTAGTGGTTAGCGGAATCGGGGAGCTGTTTTTT.

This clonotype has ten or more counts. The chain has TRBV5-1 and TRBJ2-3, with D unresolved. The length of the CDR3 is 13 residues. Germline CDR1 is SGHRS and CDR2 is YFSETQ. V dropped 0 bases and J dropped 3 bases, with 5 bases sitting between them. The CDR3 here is CASSLEMTDTQYF. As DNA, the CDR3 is TGCGCCAGCAGCTTGGAGATGACAGATACGCAGTATTTT.

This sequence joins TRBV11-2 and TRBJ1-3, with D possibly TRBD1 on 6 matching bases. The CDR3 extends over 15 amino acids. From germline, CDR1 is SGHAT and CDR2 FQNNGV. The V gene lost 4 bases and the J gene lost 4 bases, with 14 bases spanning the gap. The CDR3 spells CASSSRTVFGNTIYF. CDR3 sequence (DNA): TGTGCCAGCAGCTCAAGGACAGTCTTCGGAAACACCATATATTTT.